This T cell receptor (beta chain) is drawn from a study of cytomegalovirus exposure and HLA in healthy donors. General study points: Reports showed the classifier diagnosing cytomegalovirus status with high specificity and sensitivity.

Generated by immunoSEQ multiplex PCR, the TCRdb table keeps only in-frame clones and is missing some. The repertoire includes some 180,000 clones, roughly 81% of them detected once, and 0.95% to 1.5% sits in the top ten. Comments on this clone: Its antigen is unknown.

Sequenced input: PBMCs. The TCR comes from a woman in her thirties in good health and CMV-seronegative.

The CDR3 loop is CASSHNLRVLNQPQHF. CDR3 in DNA: TGTGCCAGTAGCCACAACTTGAGGGTCCTTAATCAGCCCCAGCATTTT. The chain recombines TRBV19 with TRBJ1-5; D gene uncertain. This CDR3 contains 16 residues. V was shortened by 6 bases and J by 4 bases, with 19 bases between the two germline ends. Germline CDR1 is LNHDA and CDR2 is SQIVND (reference sequence).